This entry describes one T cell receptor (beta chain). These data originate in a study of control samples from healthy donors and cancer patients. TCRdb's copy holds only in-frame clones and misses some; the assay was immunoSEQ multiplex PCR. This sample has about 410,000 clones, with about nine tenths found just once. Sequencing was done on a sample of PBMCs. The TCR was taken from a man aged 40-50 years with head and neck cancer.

CDR3 region: CASSAGSSVGTYEQYF. The DNA of the CDR3 is TGCGCCAGCAGCGCGGGGAGTAGTGTTGGGACCTACGAGCAGTACTTC. The gene calls are TRBV5-1 and TRBJ2-7, with D possibly being TRBD2 (6 bases). The V and J ends lost 4 bases and 2 bases respectively, with 19 bases between them. Germline V gene sequence: CDR1 SGHRS, CDR2 YFSETQ. The CDR3 loop spans 16 amino acids.